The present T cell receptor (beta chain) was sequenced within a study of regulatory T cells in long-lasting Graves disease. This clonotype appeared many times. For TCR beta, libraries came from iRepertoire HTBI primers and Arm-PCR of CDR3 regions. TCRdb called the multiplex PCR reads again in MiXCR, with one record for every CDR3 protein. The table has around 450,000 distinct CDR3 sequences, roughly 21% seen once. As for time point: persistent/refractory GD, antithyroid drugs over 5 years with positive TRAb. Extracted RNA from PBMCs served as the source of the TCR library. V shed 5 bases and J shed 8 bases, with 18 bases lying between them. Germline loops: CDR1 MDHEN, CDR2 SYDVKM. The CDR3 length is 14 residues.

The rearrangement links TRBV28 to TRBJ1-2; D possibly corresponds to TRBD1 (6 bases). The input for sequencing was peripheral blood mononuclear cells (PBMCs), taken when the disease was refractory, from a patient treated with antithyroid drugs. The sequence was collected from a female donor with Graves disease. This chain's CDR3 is CASSLTQGQYGYTF. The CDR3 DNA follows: TGTGCCAGCAGTCTAACGCAGGGGCAGTACGGCTACACCTTC.